In this sample, the clone carrying this TCR beta chain turned up a few times. These data come from a study of OX40 agonist ivuxolimab in advanced cancers. Sequencing was performed with immunoSEQ multiplex PCR; in TCRdb, only in-frame clones are kept and a portion is missing. The sample lists roughly 30,000 clones; 85% to 95% were seen once. The CDR3 length is 15 residues. V trimming: 5 bases; J trimming: 6 bases; junction bases outside the gene matches: 11. Germline V lookup: CDR1 SGHDT, CDR2 YYEEEE. The specimen comprised CD4+ or CD8+ T cells sorted from blood, sampled in a trial of the OX40 agonist ivuxolimab. The V gene is TRBV5-6, the J gene TRBJ1-2; 9 bases agree with TRBD1. The sequence was obtained from an adult with an advanced solid tumor such as melanoma, head and neck, liver or kidney cancer. In nucleotides, the CDR3 is TGTGCCAGCAGACCACAAAACAGGGGGCAGCATGGCTACACCTTC. The encoded protein is CASRPQNRGQHGYTF.